This TCR beta chain is drawn from a study of blood T cell repertoires in COVID-19. Libraries were prepared by immunoSEQ multiplex PCR; TCRdb keeps only in-frame clonotypes and omits some of them. The sample consists of some 93,000 clones, 85% of them appearing once. Trimming removed 0 bases from V and 8 bases from J, with 27 bases in between. Germline V gene sequence: CDR1 SGDLS, CDR2 YYNGEE. CDR3 length: 19 residues. The TCR comes from a man between 60 and 75 years old with acute or convalescent COVID-19. This chain uses TRBV9 with TRBJ2-1; weak D call: TRBD2 (6 bases). The sample consisted of peripheral blood. The CDR3 coding sequence is TGTGCCAGCAGCGTAGCCCCCCAACCGGGACTCATTACCGCTGATGAGCAGTTCTTC. It translates to CASSVAPQPGLITADEQFF.